The 27 T cell receptor beta chains reported below all come from one sample, sequenced in a study of blood T cell repertoires in COVID-19 (dated by TCRdb to 2020 to 2021). The library was built by means of the immunoSEQ multiplex PCR assay. Entries here come from immuneACCESS through TCRdb and include only in-frame sequences with V and J called. Some clones fail to appear in such tables; in the studies checked, an unresolved V gene covers under half of the shortfall, and the cause of the remainder is unknown. Across this sample there are 45,000 or so clones, with over 65% seen only once. Under 75% of the sample is held by the ten biggest clonotypes. Sample: peripheral blood. The receptors were sampled from a man of 80 years or more with acute or convalescent COVID-19.

This clone turned up a few times. The chain combines TRBV27 with TRBJ2-2, with 12 bases fitting TRBD2. The CDR3 is made up of 15 amino acids. Germline V gives CDR1 MNHEY, CDR2 SMNVEV (reference sequence). The junction had 4 bases not matched to a gene; V was cut back by 5 bases and J by 6 bases. CDR3 loop: CASSPRLAGAGELFF. Written as DNA, the CDR3 is TGTGCCAGCAGTCCTAGACTAGCGGGAGCCGGGGAGCTGTTTTTT.

The chain is built from TRBV4-1 and TRBJ2-7; 7 positions match TRBD2. The CDR3 has 15 amino acids. Trimming at V came to 1 base and at J to 4 bases, leaving 7 bases not matched to a gene. The germline V gene has CDR1 MGHRA and CDR2 YSYEKL. The CDR3 region has the DNA TGCGCCAGCAGCCAAGGGTTGGCGGGACTATACGAGCAGTACTTC. Protein: CASSQGLAGLYEQYF.

This clone was observed a few times. CDR3 residues: CASRLAGIDEQFF. CDR3 bases: TGCGCCAGTCGACTAGCTGGGATCGATGAGCAGTTCTTC. V gene TRBV5-1 combines with J gene TRBJ2-1; TRBD2 matches at 7 bases. J was trimmed by 8 bases and V by 8 bases; bases with no gene match: 10. The CDR3 loop spans 13 amino acids. In germline, CDR1 is SGHRS, CDR2 YFSETQ.

The CDR3 is CAWGGPQVINEKLFF. The DNA for the CDR3 is TGTGCCTGGGGGGGGCCCCAGGTCATCAATGAAAAACTGTTTTTT. The J gene is TRBJ1-4, the V gene TRBV30; D may be TRBD1 (6 bases). The CDR3 consists of 15 residues. Deletions cut 5 bases from V and 5 bases from J, with 18 bases between. Germline V gene sequence: CDR1 GTSNPN, CDR2 SVGIG (reference sequence).

V gene TRBV27 combines with J gene TRBJ2-3, with 12 bases matching TRBD2. Looked up from germline, CDR1 is MNHEY and CDR2 is SMNVEV (reference sequence). There are 18 residues in the CDR3. J lost 2 bases, V lost 5 bases, and 11 bases had no gene match. CDR3: CASSTRASGRAITDTQYF. CDR3 DNA: TGTGCCAGCAGTACCCGGGCTAGCGGGAGGGCCATCACAGATACGCAGTATTTT.

This clone appeared once. The chain links TRBV19 to TRBJ1-4, with 8 nucleotides matching TRBD1. This CDR3 has 13 amino acids. V lost 6 bases and J lost 7; bases outside the gene matches: 4. From germline, CDR1 is LNHDA and CDR2 SQIVND (reference sequence). The CDR3 DNA sequence: TGTGCCAGTAGGGCAGGGGGCCGTGAAAAACTGTTTTTT. It yields the protein CASRAGGREKLFF. The full variable domain, rest sourced from reference TRBV19 and TRBJ1-4, is DGGITQSPKYLFRKEGQNVTLSCEQNLNHDAMYWYRQDPGQGLRLIYYSQIVNDFQKGDIAEGYSVSREKKESFPLTVTSAQKNPTAFYLCASRAGGREKLFFGSGTQLSVL.

The chain is built from TRBV25-1 and TRBJ2-7; 9 bases line up with TRBD1. Per the germline V gene, CDR1 is MGHDK and CDR2 is SYGVNS. The CDR3 extends over 15 amino acids. Germline trimming cut 2 bases from V and 7 bases from J; bases unmatched to any gene: 9. The CDR3 nucleotides read TGTGCCAGCAGTGAAGGAGGGACAGGGAAGTGGGAGCAGTACTTC. Translating it yields CASSEGGTGKWEQYF.

This clone was recorded only once. V usage is TRBV11-2 and J usage is TRBJ1-1, with D tentatively TRBD1 (6 bases). The CDR3 contains 15 residues. V lost 5 bases and J 3 bases, leaving 16 bases between the germline ends. Germline CDR1 reads SGHAT; CDR2 reads FQNNGV. CDR3 sequence: CASSPSAGVDTEAFF. The CDR3 DNA follows: TGTGCCAGCAGCCCTTCCGCAGGGGTGGACACTGAAGCTTTCTTT. Complete variable domain (other parts from reference TRBV11-2 and TRBJ1-1): EAGVAQSPRYKIIEKRQSVAFWCNPISGHATLYWYQQILGQGPKLLIQFQNNGVVDDSQLPKDRFSAERLKGVDSTLKIQPAKLEDSAVYLCASSPSAGVDTEAFFGQGTRLTVV.

V usage is TRBV7-9 and J usage is TRBJ2-7; D gene uncertain. The germline V and J ends were trimmed by 4 bases and 4 bases, with 8 bases remaining between them. Germline CDR1 is SEHNR and CDR2 is FQNEAQ (reference sequence). There are 12 residues in the CDR3. The CDR3 region is CASSWSQYEQYF. CDR3 sequence (DNA): TGTGCCAGCAGCTGGAGTCAGTACGAGCAGTACTTC.

J is TRBJ2-3 and V is TRBV19, with 14 bases aligning to TRBD2. With V trimmed by 3 bases and J by 2 bases, 4 bases remained unmatched. CDR1 is LNHDA and CDR2 is SQIVND in the germline V gene (reference sequence). The CDR3 runs 17 residues. CDR3 bases: TGTGCCAGTAGTATCGGGACTAGCGGGGGATACACAGATACGCAGTATTTT. This codes for CASSIGTSGGYTDTQYF.

The V and J genes are TRBV28 and TRBJ2-6; D not certain. The V end was cut by 1 base, the J end by 0 bases, with 7 bases between. In germline, CDR1 is MDHEN, CDR2 SYDVKM. There are 16 residues in the CDR3. Here the CDR3 DNA reads TGTGCCAGCAGTTTATACTCGAGCTCTGGGGCCAACGTCCTGACTTTC. Its protein is CASSLYSSSGANVLTF.

This clone has a single count. CDR3 nucleotides: TGTGCCAGCAGCCCAGCGGGGGTCCAAGAGACCCAGTACTTC. It encodes CASSPAGVQETQYF. This sequence joins TRBV7-2 and TRBJ2-5, with 8 bases that match TRBD2. CDR1 SGHTA and CDR2 FQGNSA come from the germline V gene. The CDR3 is made up of 14 amino acids. With 5 bases clipped from V and 1 base from J, the junction kept 3 bases outside the gene matches. The variable domain in full, completed from reference TRBV7-2 and TRBJ2-5, reads GAGVSQSPSNKVTEKGKDVELRCDPISGHTALYWYRQSLGQGLEFLIYFQGNSAPDKSGLPSDRFSAERTGGSVSTLTIQRTQQEDSAVYLCASSPAGVQETQYFGPGTRLLVL.

This chain joins TRBV14 and TRBJ2-3, with D tentatively TRBD2 (5 bases). The CDR3 loop spans 14 amino acids. The V gene lost 4 bases and the J gene lost 0 bases, with 8 bases spanning the gap. Looked up from germline, CDR1 is SGHDN and CDR2 is FVKESK. The CDR3, as DNA: TGTGCCAGCAGCCTGTGGACTAGCACAGATACGCAGTATTTT. Protein: CASSLWTSTDTQYF.

CDR3 residues: CASAKGREETQYF. CDR3 bases: TGTGCAAGCGCTAAAGGTCGGGAGGAGACCCAGTACTTC. V is TRBV7-3 and J is TRBJ2-5, with TRBD2 as a possible D gene (6 bases). The germline CDR1 and CDR2 sequences are SGHTA and FQGTGA. The CDR3 sequence is 13 residues long.

The chain has TRBV5-4 and TRBJ1-6; 12 bases match TRBD1. The CDR3 is 15 amino acids. Germline CDR1 is SGHNT and CDR2 is YYREEE (reference sequence). Germline trimming cut 4 bases from V and 9 bases from J; bases unmatched to any gene: 5. CDR3 sequence: CASSGGQGAGSPLHF. The CDR3 DNA sequence: TGTGCCAGCAGCGGGGGACAGGGGGCGGGTTCACCCCTCCACTTT. The whole variable domain, remainder taken from reference TRBV5-4 and TRBJ1-6, is ETGVTQSPTHLIKTRGQQVTLRCSSQSGHNTVSWYQQALGQGPQFIFQYYREEENGRGNFPPRFSGLQFPNYSSELNVNALELDDSALYLCASSGGQGAGSPLHFGNGTRLTVT.

V and J are TRBV28 and TRBJ2-7; 13 nucleotides agree with TRBD2. The CDR3 is made up of 15 amino acids. With V trimmed by 6 bases and J by 5 bases, 7 bases remained unmatched. Germline V gene lookup returns CDR1 MDHEN and CDR2 SYDVKM. The CDR3 nucleotides read TGTGCCAGCAGACGGACTAGCGGGAGAAACGACGAGCAGTACTTC. Translating it yields CASRRTSGRNDEQYF.

DNA for the CDR3: TGCAGCGCTCTCGACAGGGCTTTGGCCACAGATACGCAGTATTTT. Amino acids: CSALDRALATDTQYF. This chain links TRBV29-1 with TRBJ2-3; 7 positions agree with TRBD1. Trimming took 7 bases from V and 2 from J; bases not matched to a gene: 12. CDR1 and CDR2 (germline): SQVTM, ANQGSEA. This CDR3 spans 15 amino acids.

This clone was detected only a few times. V is TRBV7-9 and J is TRBJ2-5; D perhaps matches TRBD1 (6 bases). The V gene's germline CDR1 is SEHNR and CDR2 FQNEAQ (reference sequence). Trimming took off 2 bases at V and 0 bases at J, with 10 bases between the two ends. This CDR3 is 15 amino acids long. CDR3 coding DNA: TGTGCCAGCAGCTTAACCCAGGGGTACCAAGAGACCCAGTACTTC. This translates into CASSLTQGYQETQYF.

The chain is built from TRBV7-2 and TRBJ1-1, with 11 bases aligning to TRBD1. J was trimmed by 11 bases and V by 3 bases; bases with no gene match: 5. Germline CDR1 is SGHTA and CDR2 is FQGNSA. CDR3 size: 13 residues. The CDR3 loop reads CASSFGQGAGAFF. The CDR3 DNA reads as TGTGCCAGCAGCTTCGGACAGGGGGCGGGGGCTTTCTTT. The variable domain in full, with the rest retrieved from reference TRBV7-2 and TRBJ1-1, is GAGVSQSPSNKVTEKGKDVELRCDPISGHTALYWYRQSLGQGLEFLIYFQGNSAPDKSGLPSDRFSAERTGGSVSTLTIQRTQQEDSAVYLCASSFGQGAGAFFGQGTRLTVV.

The chain employs TRBV5-5 and TRBJ2-3; a weak D match, TRBD1 (8 bases). The ends were cut back, 2 bases at V and 4 bases at J, with 11 bases in the middle. CDR1 and CDR2 (germline): SGHKS, YYEKEE (reference sequence). This CDR3 is 14 amino acids long. The CDR3 sequence: CASSLQGGSDTQYF. CDR3 in DNA: TGTGCCAGCAGCTTACAGGGGGGGTCAGATACGCAGTATTTT.

The chain couples TRBV20-1 to TRBJ2-5; a possible D gene is TRBD2 (5 bases). CDR3 size: 11 residues. Germline V gene sequence: CDR1 DFQATT, CDR2 SNEGSKA (reference sequence). The CDR3 DNA sequence: TGCAGACTAGTGGGCCAAGAGACCCAGTACTTC. Protein sequence: CRLVGQETQYF.

This clone was detected a few times. The chain uses TRBV21-1 and TRBJ1-5. TRBV21-1 is a listed pseudogene. The CDR3 is 17 amino acids. Here the CDR3 reads CASSKWGGLIRNQPQHF. The CDR3 nucleotides are TGTGCCAGCAGCAAATGGGGGGGGCTGATTCGCAATCAGCCCCAGCATTTT.

The CDR3 sequence: CASSESRDSTYEQYF. CDR3 DNA: TGTGCCAGCAGTGAATCCCGGGACAGCACCTACGAGCAGTACTTC. V gene TRBV6-1 combines with J gene TRBJ2-7; 7 bases fit TRBD1. CDR3 size: 15 residues. Trimming removed 2 bases from V and 2 bases from J; junction bases left unmatched: 6. CDR1 and CDR2 (germline): MNHNS, SASEGT.

In the case of this clone: The same CDR3 also results from other DNA sequences found in this sample. The CDR3 is CASRQGAYEQYF. The DNA of the CDR3 is TGTGCCAGCAGGCAGGGGGCGTACGAGCAGTACTTC. The chain combines TRBV28 with TRBJ2-7, with 8 positions matching TRBD1. This CDR3 comprises 12 residues. V shed 6 bases and J 4 bases; nucleotides not matched to a gene: 2. The V gene's germline CDR1 is MDHEN and CDR2 SYDVKM. The full variable domain, in which reference TRBV28 and TRBJ2-7 provide the parts outside the CDR3, is DVKVTQSSRYLVKRTGEKVFLECVQDMDHENMFWYRQDPGLGLRLIYFSYDVKMKEKGDIPEGYSVSREKKERFSLILESASTNQTSMYLCASRQGAYEQYFGPGTRLTVT.

This clone has ten or more counts. V usage is TRBV27 and J usage is TRBJ1-1, with D possibly matching TRBD1 (5 bases). The CDR3 runs to 14 residues. Germline CDR1 reads MNHEY; CDR2 reads SMNVEV (reference sequence). The V end lost 7 bases, the J end lost 4 bases, and 16 bases lay between the germline ends. The CDR3 is CASTLTQGVTEAFF. Here the CDR3 DNA reads TGTGCCAGCACTCTAACCCAGGGTGTCACTGAAGCTTTCTTT.

The rearrangement links TRBV18 to TRBJ2-2, with 7 bases lining up with TRBD1. CDR1 is KGHSH, CDR2 LQKENI, per germline. V shed 1 base and J 4 bases; nucleotides not matched to a gene: 6. This CDR3 has 16 residues. The CDR3 DNA reads as TGTGCCAGCTCACCACAGACAGGGAAAGGCACCGGGGAGCTGTTTTTT. It yields the protein CASSPQTGKGTGELFF.

V and J are TRBV25-1 and TRBJ2-7, with 12 bases fitting TRBD2. The germline CDR1 and CDR2 sequences are MGHDK and SYGVNS. This CDR3 is built from 17 residues. V was pared by 4 bases and J by 3 bases, with 10 bases of the junction left unmatched. The CDR3 sequence is CASSVSSGGVRDYEQYF. The DNA of the CDR3 is TGTGCCAGCAGTGTCTCTAGCGGGGGGGTAAGGGACTACGAGCAGTACTTC.